This TCR beta chain was recorded in a study of cytomegalovirus exposure and HLA in healthy donors. PCR used 60 Vbeta primers and 13 Jbeta primers. Repertoires were generated with immunoSEQ multiplex PCR, while TCRdb's copy carries only in-frame clones and drops some. The sample carries 150,000 to 250,000 clones, about 80% recorded once. The CDR3 covers 11 residues. Germline assignment: CDR1 WSHSY and CDR2 SAAADI. V was cut by 6 bases and J by 10 bases, with 10 bases left in between. The genes are TRBV10-2 and TRBJ2-1; possible D gene TRBD1, 5 bases. The receptor comes from a woman in her twenties or thirties in good health and CMV-seropositive. Material for sequencing was PBMCs. The DNA for the CDR3 is TGCGCCAGCAGCGAATACAGGGAGCAGTTCTTC. Translation gives CASSEYREQFF.